This entry concerns a single T cell receptor (beta chain). What this receptor recognizes is not known. No much larger clone exists at a distance of one base, and base qualities are not known. Taken from the germline V gene (reference sequence), the CDR1 and CDR2 loops are DFQATT and SNEGSKA. The CDR3 sequence holds 15 residues, the cysteine and phenylalanine included. Only CDR3 DNA remains: 45 bases, in frame from the first base. V and J are trimmed by 4 bases and 7 bases, and the gene matches miss 14 bases of the junction. The data were taken from a study of post-analysis software for immune sequencing data (dated by TCRdb to 2015 to 2017). Regarding the complete study: Relapsing-remitting, secondary progressive and progressive-relapsing multiple sclerosis were recorded as disease courses, and subtype annotation was lacking for some patients. The patient repertoires were compared against 11 previously published healthy control repertoires obtained from donors aged roughly 6 to 28 years. A subset of samples was prepared in parallel using single-end sample barcoding, then pooled and co-amplified after Illumina adapter ligation. The study at large found these results: Significantly lower normalized Chao1 diversity was found in multiple sclerosis patients than in controls, suggesting substantial peripheral T-cell clonal expansion. Direct clustering with F measure revealed strong co-clustering of samples prepared in the same batch, which led to a batch-effect correction. Roughly 5 TRBV segments, including TRBV5-6, TRBV5-1 and TRBV20-1, were significantly more frequent in patients than controls. The multiple sclerosis patient group was slightly younger than the control group.

The method behind the library was PCR. The instrument given in TCRdb is Illumina HiSeq 2500. Unique molecular identifiers were incorporated into TCR beta cDNA libraries to reduce PCR and sequencing biases. About 500,000 cDNA molecules were obtained for every 1 to 10 million input T cells, so each molecule roughly corresponded to one T cell. The patient libraries were prepared and sequenced using the same protocol as the earlier healthy control dataset. Within a given batch, samples were prepared together, multiplexed and sequenced on the same HiSeq lane. From the authors' description of their analysis: MIGEC was used to process the raw barcoded reads, and molecular identifier groups with only a single read were discarded before consensus assembly and CDR3 extraction. VDJtools was used for post-analysis of the clonotype tables, with diversity normalized by down-sampling every dataset to the smallest sample size. Repertoire overlap clustering matched CDR3 amino acid but not nucleotide sequences to correct batch-related cross-sample contamination. TCRdb reanalyzed the raw reads on its own, using fastp at Q25 for trimming and MiXCR for clone calling, and kept in-frame beta chains. Rows merge per CDR3 protein into single entries with the most common DNA and genes. TCRdb's processing, not the authors' own work, is the source of the V and J calls. The sample table records a few hundred thousand distinct CDR3 sequences; approximately 38% of these occur just once. Around 8% of the sample belongs to the ten largest clones.

To demonstrate the VDJtools post-analysis software, the study profiled TCR beta repertoires from the peripheral blood of about a dozen young patients with multiple sclerosis. The multiple sclerosis patients were children and adolescents between roughly 6 and 15 years of age. The TCR was taken from a girl between 2 and 10 years old with multiple sclerosis. Sequencing was done on a sample of blood. The chain was built from TRBV20-1 and TRBJ2-7, with 9 central nucleotides matching TRBD1. For the CDR3, the sequence is CSANIFGTGRDEQYF. Read as DNA, the sequence is TGCAGTGCTAACATTTTTGGGACAGGGAGGGATGAGCAGTACTTC.